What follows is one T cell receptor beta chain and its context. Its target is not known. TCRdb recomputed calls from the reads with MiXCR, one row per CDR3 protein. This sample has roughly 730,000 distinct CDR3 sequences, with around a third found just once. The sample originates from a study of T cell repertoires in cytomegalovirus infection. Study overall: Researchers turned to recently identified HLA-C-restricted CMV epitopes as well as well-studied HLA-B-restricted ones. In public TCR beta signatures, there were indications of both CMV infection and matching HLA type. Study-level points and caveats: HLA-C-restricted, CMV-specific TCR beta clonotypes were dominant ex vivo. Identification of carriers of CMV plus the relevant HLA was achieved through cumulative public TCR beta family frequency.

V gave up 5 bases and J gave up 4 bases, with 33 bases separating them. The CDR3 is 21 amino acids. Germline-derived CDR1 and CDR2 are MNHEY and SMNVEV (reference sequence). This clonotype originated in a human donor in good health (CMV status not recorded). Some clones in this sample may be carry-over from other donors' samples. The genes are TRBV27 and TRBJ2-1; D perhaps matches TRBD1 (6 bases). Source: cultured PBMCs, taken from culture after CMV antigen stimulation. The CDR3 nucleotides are TGTGCCAGCAGTCCCCCACATCCGACAGGCCGTGTGTTGGGGCATTACAATGAGCAGTTCTTC. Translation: CASSPPHPTGRVLGHYNEQFF.